This record looks at one TCR beta chain sequence and its context. This entry belongs to a study of T cells after posttransplantation cyclophosphamide. Sampled 1 year posttransplant, controls received myeloablative marrow transplants, methotrexate and a calcineurin inhibitor. CDR3 length: 15 amino acids. Trimming took 2 bases from V and 4 from J, leaving 12 bases between them. Germline loops: CDR1 LGHNA, CDR2 YSLEER. Sequencing used immunoSEQ multiplex PCR; TCRdb keeps in-frame clones, though not all of them. The data contain about 16,000 clones, roughly 84% of them singletons. The sample was PBMCs, taken after an allogeneic stem cell transplant with a calcineurin inhibitor and methotrexate. The rearrangement links TRBV4-3 to TRBJ2-1, with D tentatively TRBD1 (6 bases). This clonotype was sampled from a male patient in his 50s who received an allogeneic stem cell transplant from an unrelated donor, was CMV-positive, and had chronic GVHD only. A share of the T cells may be of graft donor origin. CDR3 region: CASSQRGSLYNEQFF. In nucleotides, the CDR3 is TGCGCCAGCAGCCAAAGGGGGAGTCTTTACAATGAGCAGTTCTTC.